One sample yielded the 28 T cell receptor beta chains listed below, sequenced in a study of graft-versus-host responses after intestinal transplantation. Some clones are missing from TCRdb's copy, which holds only in-frame ones; the method was immunoSEQ multiplex PCR. The profile shows roughly 110,000 clones, about 87% of them singletons. Their antigen targets remain unknown. Material: unstimulated CD4+ T cells sorted from spleen or lymph node cells, obtained before transplant. The receptors were sampled from a human donor who was the organ donor for an intestinal transplant.

This rearrangement joins TRBV27 to TRBJ1-6; D might be TRBD1 (6 bases). Trimming pared 7 bases from V and 3 bases from J, leaving 19 bases between. Per germline, CDR1 MNHEY and CDR2 SMNVEV (reference sequence). There are 17 residues in the CDR3. For the CDR3, the DNA is TGTGCCAGCACCACTTCCGGCGGAGGGGGCTATAATTCACCCCTCCACTTT. Translated: CASTTSGGGGYNSPLHF.

This clone was seen only once. This chain joins TRBV4-1 and TRBJ2-5; D is uncertain. There are 13 residues in the CDR3. The germline gives CDR1 MGHRA, CDR2 YSYEKL. Trimming took 2 bases from V and 3 from J, leaving 7 bases between them. In DNA form, the CDR3 reads TGCGCCAGCAGCCAACGACCGGAAGAGACCCAGTACTTC. Translation: CASSQRPEETQYF.

V gene TRBV6-1 combines with J gene TRBJ1-5, with 7 bases lining up with TRBD1. CDR3 length: 15 residues. J lost 3 bases, V lost 6 bases, and 8 bases had no gene match. Germline V gene data show CDR1 as MNHNS and CDR2 as SASEGT. CDR3 amino acids: CASSYTGEINQPQHF. The CDR3 nucleotides are TGTGCCAGCAGCTACACAGGGGAGATCAATCAGCCCCAGCATTTT.

This clone was seen a few times. J is TRBJ1-2 and V is TRBV6-1, with D perhaps TRBD1 (5 bases). V dropped 0 bases and J dropped 4 bases, with 9 bases sitting between them. The CDR3 covers 14 residues. The V gene's germline CDR1 is MNHNS and CDR2 SASEGT. The CDR3 protein is CASSEAVGAYGYTF. CDR3 sequence (DNA): TGTGCCAGCAGTGAAGCTGTCGGGGCCTATGGCTACACCTTC.

The chain joins TRBV5-1 to TRBJ2-7, with 8 positions matching TRBD2. J was trimmed by 3 bases and V by 1 base; bases with no gene match: 9. The CDR3 loop spans 16 amino acids. Per germline, CDR1 SGHRS and CDR2 YFSETQ. The CDR3 nucleotides are TGCGCCAGCAGCTTGACAGCGGGAGTCGGTAGCTACGAGCAGTACTTC. As protein: CASSLTAGVGSYEQYF.

This chain connects TRBV28 to TRBJ1-4; D is unclear. The V end lost 7 bases, the J end lost 0 bases, and 15 bases lay between the germline ends. Germline V lookup: CDR1 MDHEN, CDR2 SYDVKM. CDR3 length equals 16 residues. CDR3 DNA sequence: TGTGCCAGCAATGCCGGGCCTGCCTCAACTAATGAAAAACTGTTTTTT. Its protein is CASNAGPASTNEKLFF. Based on the CDR3 plus reference TRBV28 and TRBJ1-4, the full variable domain is DVKVTQSSRYLVKRTGEKVFLECVQDMDHENMFWYRQDPGLGLRLIYFSYDVKMKEKGDIPEGYSVSREKKERFSLILESASTNQTSMYLCASNAGPASTNEKLFFGSGTQLSVL.

The chain employs TRBV14 and TRBJ2-1; tentative D call: TRBD2 (5 bases). Germline CDR1 SGHDN, CDR2 FVKESK. Trimming pared 3 bases from V and 3 bases from J, leaving 12 bases between. This CDR3 region has 15 residues. CDR3 amino acids: CASSQVVGVYNEQFF. CDR3 nucleotides: TGTGCCAGCAGCCAGGTGGTCGGGGTCTACAATGAGCAGTTCTTC.

This chain connects TRBV6-5 to TRBJ2-1; D gene unclear. Trimming left V 0 bases short and J 0 bases short, with 9 bases between. The length of the CDR3 is 16 residues. Germline V CDR1 and CDR2: MNHEY, SVGAGI. CDR3 protein: CASSYSGISSYNEQFF. In DNA, the CDR3 is TGTGCCAGCAGTTACTCAGGAATCAGCTCCTACAATGAGCAGTTCTTC.

The chain recombines TRBV6-5 with TRBJ1-1; D perhaps matches TRBD1 (5 bases). Germline CDR1 MNHEY, CDR2 SVGAGI. Trimming left V 7 bases short and J 1 base short, with 13 bases between. The CDR3 sequence is 14 residues long. The CDR3 loop reads CASIAGTANTEAFF. The CDR3 DNA reads TGTGCCAGCATTGCAGGGACGGCGAACACTGAAGCTTTCTTT.

The chain couples TRBV5-4 to TRBJ1-1; 8 bases align to TRBD1. J was trimmed by 4 bases and V by 3 bases; bases with no gene match: 5. The CDR3 is made up of 14 amino acids. Germline V gene lookup returns CDR1 SGHNT and CDR2 YYREEE (reference sequence). Here the CDR3 DNA reads TGTGCCAGCAGCTCCCAGGGGGCGCGCACTGAAGCTTTCTTT. Its protein product is CASSSQGARTEAFF.

DNA of the CDR3: TGTGCCAGCAGTAGGACAGGGGGGGACTATGGCTACACCTTC. Encoded protein: CASSRTGGDYGYTF. The rearrangement uses TRBV25-1 and TRBJ1-2; 10 bases align to TRBD1. V lost 5 bases to trimming and J lost 3 bases; unmatched junction nucleotides: 3. The CDR3 is 14 residues long. The germline gives CDR1 MGHDK, CDR2 SYGVNS.

The rearrangement uses TRBV5-1 and TRBJ2-7; D is ambiguous. Trimming cost V 0 bases and J 0 bases, with 13 bases left between them. Germline loops: CDR1 SGHRS, CDR2 YFSETQ. The CDR3 length is 16 residues. In DNA, the CDR3 is TGCGCCAGCAGCTTGGGCCCGCATGGGATCTCCTACGAGCAGTACTTC. It encodes CASSLGPHGISYEQYF.

The CDR3 region is CASSPGTGGYTF. The CDR3 DNA reads as TGTGCCAGCAGTCCAGGGACGGGTGGCTACACCTTC. The chain is built from TRBV6-5 and TRBJ1-2; D is possibly TRBD1 (5 bases). The V end was cut by 5 bases, the J end by 7 bases, with 11 bases between. The CDR3 contains 12 residues. The V gene's germline CDR1 is MNHEY and CDR2 SVGAGI.

The chain joins TRBV6-5 to TRBJ1-5; maybe TRBD1 (6 bases). CDR1 MNHEY and CDR2 SVGAGI come from the germline V gene. The V and J ends lost 5 bases and 0 bases respectively, with 11 bases between them. CDR3 length: 15 amino acids. As DNA, the CDR3 is TGTGCCAGCAGTGCTTCACAGGGTAGCAATCAGCCCCAGCATTTT. Residues: CASSASQGSNQPQHF.

This chain joins TRBV9 and TRBJ2-3, with TRBD1 matching over 9 bases. With 0 bases clipped from V and 4 bases from J, the junction kept 6 bases outside the gene matches. Germline V gene sequence: CDR1 SGDLS, CDR2 YYNGEE. The CDR3 is 16 residues long. The CDR3 reads CASSVDGTGISDTQYF. The CDR3 region has the DNA TGTGCCAGCAGCGTAGATGGGACAGGGATTTCAGATACGCAGTATTTT. Complete variable domain (other parts from reference TRBV9 and TRBJ2-3): DSGVTQTPKHLITATGQRVTLRCSPRSGDLSVYWYQQSLDQGLQFLIQYYNGEERAKGNILERFSAQQFPDLHSELNLSSLELGDSALYFCASSVDGTGISDTQYFGPGTRLTVL.

The chain employs TRBV29-1 and TRBJ2-1, with D unresolved. Per germline, CDR1 SQVTM and CDR2 ANQGSEA. The CDR3 has 14 amino acids. V shed 4 bases and J shed 1 base, with 11 bases lying between them. The CDR3 bases are TGCAGCGTTGTACCGCAGGTTTCCTACAATGAGCAGTTCTTC. Encoded protein: CSVVPQVSYNEQFF.

The chain combines TRBV6-5 with TRBJ2-7; D not resolved. Trimming left V 2 bases short and J 2 bases short, with 1 base between. The CDR3 totals 11 residues. Germline V gives CDR1 MNHEY, CDR2 SVGAGI. DNA of the CDR3: TGTGCCAGCAGTTACACCTACGAGCAGTACTTC. Translated, it gives CASSYTYEQYF.

Notes on this clone: An end of the junction does not agree with germline; a read error may underlie this. This sample includes further DNA sequences coding for the same CDR3. The V gene is TRBV5-1, the J gene TRBJ1-2, with D hard to call. CDR3 length: 14 residues. CDR1 is SGHRS, CDR2 YFSETQ, per germline. CDR3 amino acids: CASSLAGNNYGYTF. As DNA, the CDR3 is TGCGCCAGCAGCTTGGCGGGCAACAACTATGGTTACACCTTC.

The rearrangement joins TRBV18 to TRBJ2-7, with 7 bases lining up with TRBD1. Germline CDR1 reads KGHSH; CDR2 reads LQKENI. The CDR3 contains 15 residues. Trimming at V came to 3 bases and at J to 0 bases, leaving 5 bases not matched to a gene. The CDR3, as DNA: TGTGCCAGCTCACCTTCGGGACAGAGCTCCTACGAGCAGTACTTC. It codes for CASSPSGQSSYEQYF.

The genes are TRBV6-5 and TRBJ1-4, with 7 bases aligning to TRBD1. The junction had 2 bases not matched to a gene; V was cut back by 6 bases and J by 1 base. This CDR3 has 14 amino acids. CDR1 is MNHEY and CDR2 is SVGAGI in the germline V gene. CDR3 sequence (DNA): TGTGCCAGCAGCTCAGGGGGAACTAATGAAAAACTGTTTTTT. Translation gives CASSSGGTNEKLFF.

V is TRBV19 and J is TRBJ1-1; 7 nucleotides line up with TRBD1. Germline V CDR1 and CDR2: LNHDA, SQIVND (reference sequence). V was clipped by 5 bases and J by 5 bases; unmatched bases: 8. This CDR3 has 14 residues. This CDR3 is CASSPETGRTEAFF. CDR3 nucleotide sequence: TGTGCCAGTAGTCCCGAGACAGGGAGGACTGAAGCTTTCTTT.

The V and J genes are TRBV9 and TRBJ2-5, with 8 bases identical to TRBD2. V was clipped by 0 bases and J by 5 bases; unmatched bases: 6. The CDR3 consists of 15 residues. Germline CDR1 is SGDLS and CDR2 is YYNGEE. The CDR3 region has the DNA TGTGCCAGCAGCGTAGGAATAGCGGGATGGGAGACCCAGTACTTC. This encodes CASSVGIAGWETQYF.

J is TRBJ2-1 and V is TRBV30; the D gene is possibly TRBD1 (5 bases). Trimming stripped 5 bases from V and 4 bases from J, with 12 bases between. The CDR3 extends over 13 amino acids. Germline V gene lookup returns CDR1 GTSNPN and CDR2 SVGIG (reference sequence). CDR3 sequence (DNA): TGTGCCTGGCGCACAGGCATGTACAATGAGCAGTTCTTC. This encodes CAWRTGMYNEQFF. Drawing the rest from reference TRBV30 and TRBJ2-1, the complete variable domain is SQTIHQWPATLVQPVGSPLSLECTVEGTSNPNLYWYRQAAGRGLQLLFYSVGIGQISSEVPQNLSASRPQDRQFILSSKKLLLSDSGFYLCAWRTGMYNEQFFGPGTRLTVL.

The rearrangement uses TRBV7-9 and TRBJ2-3; the match to TRBD2 covers 9 bases. CDR3 length: 16 residues. Germline lookup yields CDR1 SEHNR and CDR2 FQNEAQ (reference sequence). Germline trimming cut 4 bases from V and 0 bases from J; bases unmatched to any gene: 5. CDR3: CASSSLAGASTDTQYF. The CDR3 DNA follows: TGTGCCAGCAGCTCCTTAGCGGGGGCAAGCACAGATACGCAGTATTTT.

V usage is TRBV7-2 and J usage is TRBJ2-5; D is perhaps TRBD2 (5 bases). Trimming shortened V by 3 bases and J by 10 bases, and 15 bases separated the two germline ends. CDR1 is SGHTA and CDR2 is FQGNSA in the germline V gene. The CDR3 runs 13 residues. The CDR3 DNA is TGTGCCAGCAGCTTTGTGTTTACCCGGGGCCAGTACTTC. Its protein product is CASSFVFTRGQYF.

The chain combines TRBV6-1 with TRBJ1-5, with 8 bases matching TRBD1. This CDR3 comprises 13 residues. Germline CDR1 MNHNS, CDR2 SASEGT. V was pared by 6 bases and J by 9 bases, with 7 bases of the junction left unmatched. The CDR3 DNA is TGTGCCAGCAGCCCACAGGGGGATCGGCCCCAGCATTTT. This translates into CASSPQGDRPQHF.

Regarding this clone: Within the sample, other DNA sequences also encode this same CDR3. The chain couples TRBV5-4 to TRBJ2-4, with a tentative D call TRBD1 (6 bases). Germline CDR1 reads SGHNT; CDR2 reads YYREEE (reference sequence). This CDR3 comprises 14 residues. The V and J ends lost 1 base and 1 base respectively, with 6 bases between them. The CDR3 bases are TGTGCCAGCAGCTTGCAGGGGGCCAAAAACATTCAGTACTTC. It specifies CASSLQGAKNIQYF. The complete variable domain, with remaining parts taken from reference TRBV5-4 and TRBJ2-4, reads ETGVTQSPTHLIKTRGQQVTLRCSSQSGHNTVSWYQQALGQGPQFIFQYYREEENGRGNFPPRFSGLQFPNYSSELNVNALELDDSALYLCASSLQGAKNIQYFGAGTRLSVL.

CDR3 DNA sequence: TGTGCCAGCAGCGAATACACAGGGGATGGCTACACCTTC. Translated, it gives CASSEYTGDGYTF. The V gene is TRBV7-3, the J gene TRBJ1-2; 7 nucleotides match TRBD1. V shed 5 bases and J 6 bases; nucleotides not matched to a gene: 6. Germline V CDR1 and CDR2: SGHTA, FQGTGA. The CDR3 is 13 amino acids.